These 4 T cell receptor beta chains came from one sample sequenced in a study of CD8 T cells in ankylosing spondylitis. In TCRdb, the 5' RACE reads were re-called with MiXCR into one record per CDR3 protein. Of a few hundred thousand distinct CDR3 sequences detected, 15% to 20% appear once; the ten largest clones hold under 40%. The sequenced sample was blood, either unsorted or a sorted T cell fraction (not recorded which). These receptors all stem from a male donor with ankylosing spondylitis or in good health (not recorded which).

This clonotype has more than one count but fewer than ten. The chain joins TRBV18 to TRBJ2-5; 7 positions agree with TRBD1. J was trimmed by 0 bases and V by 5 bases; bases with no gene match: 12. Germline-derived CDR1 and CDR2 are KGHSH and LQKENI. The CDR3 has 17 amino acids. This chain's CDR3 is CASSSTIRDSYQETQYF. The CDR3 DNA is TGTGCCAGCTCATCGACTATCCGGGACAGCTACCAAGAGACCCAGTACTTC.

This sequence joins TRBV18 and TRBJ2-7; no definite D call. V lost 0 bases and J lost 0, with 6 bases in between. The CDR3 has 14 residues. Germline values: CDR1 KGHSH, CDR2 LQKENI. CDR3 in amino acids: CASSPPGSSYEQYF. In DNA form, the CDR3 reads TGTGCCAGCTCACCACCGGGTAGCTCCTACGAGCAGTACTTC. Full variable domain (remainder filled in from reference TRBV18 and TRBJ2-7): NAGVMQNPRHLVRRRGQEARLRCSPMKGHSHVYWYRQLPEEGLKFMVYLQKENIIDESGMPKERFSAEFPKEGPSILRIQQVVRGDSAAYFCASSPPGSSYEQYFGPGTRLTVT.

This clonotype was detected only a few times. The CDR3 protein is CASRDRVQETQYF. In nucleotides, the CDR3 is TGCGCCAGCAGGGACAGGGTTCAAGAGACCCAGTACTTC. The chain joins TRBV4-1 to TRBJ2-5, with 8 bases that match TRBD1. Germline assignment: CDR1 MGHRA and CDR2 YSYEKL. The CDR3 runs 13 residues. The trim removed 6 bases at V and 2 bases at J, leaving 2 bases unmatched.

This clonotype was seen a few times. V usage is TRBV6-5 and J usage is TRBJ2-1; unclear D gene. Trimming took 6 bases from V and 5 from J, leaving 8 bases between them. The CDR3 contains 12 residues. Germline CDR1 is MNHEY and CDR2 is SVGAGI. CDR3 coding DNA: TGTGCCAGCAGCCCTACCCACAATGAGCAGTTCTTC. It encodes CASSPTHNEQFF.